This T cell receptor (beta chain) appears in the sequencing data of a study of radiotherapy plus CTLA-4 blockade in lung cancer. CDR1 and CDR2 from the germline V gene are SNHLY and FYNNEI. This CDR3 has 14 amino acids. Trimming took off 3 bases at V and 7 bases at J, with 16 bases between the two ends. Notes on the study in general: After radiotherapy and ipilimumab, tumor-derived clones expanded in peripheral blood.

In regard to this clone: The antigen is not known.

Assay used: immunoSEQ multiplex PCR; TCRdb lists only in-frame clones, some missing. The table includes about 98,000 clones, 85% to 90% detected once. The receptor was isolated from a human donor with non-small cell lung cancer that progressed on radiotherapy plus ipilimumab. This chain connects TRBV2 to TRBJ2-7; the D gene is possibly TRBD2 (5 bases). Sequences were derived from peripheral blood, sampled from a patient treated with radiotherapy plus ipilimumab. CDR3 loop: CASSDGLATGEQYF. The CDR3 DNA sequence: TGTGCCAGCAGTGATGGTCTAGCAACGGGGGAGCAGTACTTC.